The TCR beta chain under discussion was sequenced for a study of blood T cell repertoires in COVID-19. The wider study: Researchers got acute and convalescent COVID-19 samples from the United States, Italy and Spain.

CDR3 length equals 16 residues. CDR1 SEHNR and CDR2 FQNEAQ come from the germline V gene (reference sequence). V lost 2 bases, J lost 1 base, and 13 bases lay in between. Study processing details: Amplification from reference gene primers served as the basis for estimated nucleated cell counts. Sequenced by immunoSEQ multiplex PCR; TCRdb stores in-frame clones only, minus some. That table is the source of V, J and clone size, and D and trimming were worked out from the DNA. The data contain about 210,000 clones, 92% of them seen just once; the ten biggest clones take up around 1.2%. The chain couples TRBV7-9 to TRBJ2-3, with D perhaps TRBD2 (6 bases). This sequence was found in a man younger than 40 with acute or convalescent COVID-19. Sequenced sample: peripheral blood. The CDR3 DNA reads TGTGCCAGCAGCTTACGCCAGGCTAGCGGCACAGATACGCAGTATTTT. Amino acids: CASSLRQASGTDTQYF.